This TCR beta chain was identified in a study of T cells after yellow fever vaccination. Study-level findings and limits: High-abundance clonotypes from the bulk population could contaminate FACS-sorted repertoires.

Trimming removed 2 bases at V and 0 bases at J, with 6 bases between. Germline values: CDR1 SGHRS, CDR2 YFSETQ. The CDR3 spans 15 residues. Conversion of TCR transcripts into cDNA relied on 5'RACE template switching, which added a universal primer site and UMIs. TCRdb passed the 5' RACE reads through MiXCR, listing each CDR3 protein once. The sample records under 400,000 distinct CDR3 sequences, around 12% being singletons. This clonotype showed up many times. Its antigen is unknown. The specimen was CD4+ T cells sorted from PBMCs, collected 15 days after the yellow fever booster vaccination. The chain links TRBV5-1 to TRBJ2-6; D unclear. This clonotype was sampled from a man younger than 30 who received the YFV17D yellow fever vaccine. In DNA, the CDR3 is TGCGCCAGCAGCTTTGGAATCTCTGGGGCCAACGTCCTGACTTTC. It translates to CASSFGISGANVLTF. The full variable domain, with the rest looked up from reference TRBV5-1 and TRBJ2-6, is KAGVTQTPRYLIKTRGQQVTLSCSPISGHRSVSWYQQTPGQGLQFLFEYFSETQRNKGNFPGRFSGRQFSNSRSEMNVSTLELGDSALYLCASSFGISGANVLTFGAGSRLTVL.